Listed below are T cell receptor beta chains from one sample, sequenced in a study of cytomegalovirus exposure and HLA in healthy donors. Only in-frame clones appear in the TCRdb table, and some are missing; sequencing was by immunoSEQ multiplex PCR. This sample yields some 130,000 clones, of which roughly nine tenths are seen a single time; around 1.2% belongs to the top ten. The source material was PBMCs. All receptors come from a woman aged 18-35 years in good health and CMV-seronegative. Each CDR3 is given with its conserved first and last residue. Each record gives: D gene, clone size, J gene, V gene, CDR3 protein, CDR3 DNA. The D gene is left open where the match is weak. Rows may omit the clone size; those that give it use once, few, many or a size class.

D gene: TRBD1
clone size: NA
J gene: TRBJ1-6
V gene: TRBV27
CDR3 protein: CASSPTGTGISPLHF
CDR3 DNA: TGTGCCAGCAGTCCCACCGGGACAGGGATTTCACCCCTCCACTTT

D gene: NA
clone size: NA
J gene: TRBJ1-1
V gene: TRBV10-3
CDR3 protein: CAISESHGQGHEAFF
CDR3 DNA: TGTGCCATCAGTGAGTCCCATGGGCAGGGGCACGAAGCTTTCTTT

D gene: NA
clone size: NA
J gene: TRBJ2-1
V gene: TRBV5-6
CDR3 protein: CASSFTGRRSLNEQFF
CDR3 DNA: TGTGCCAGCAGCTTTACAGGTAGACGTTCCCTCAATGAGCAGTTCTTC

D gene: NA
clone size: NA
J gene: TRBJ1-4
V gene: TRBV9
CDR3 protein: CASSVSGGFDEKLFF
CDR3 DNA: TGTGCCAGCAGCGTATCTGGGGGCTTCGATGAAAAACTGTTTTTT

D gene: NA
clone size: NA
J gene: TRBJ2-1
V gene: TRBV5-1
CDR3 protein: CASSLRTLAFAYNEQFF
CDR3 DNA: TGCGCCAGCAGCTTAAGAACCCTAGCGTTCGCCTACAATGAGCAGTTCTTC

D gene: NA
clone size: NA
J gene: TRBJ2-1
V gene: TRBV5-1
CDR3 protein: CASSIRASYNEQFF
CDR3 DNA: TGCGCCAGCAGCATCAGGGCCTCCTACAATGAGCAGTTCTTC

D gene: TRBD2
clone size: NA
J gene: TRBJ2-1
V gene: TRBV6-4
CDR3 protein: CASSDRERGGRNEQFF
CDR3 DNA: TGTGCCAGCAGTGATCGTGAGCGGGGGGGGCGGAATGAGCAGTTCTTC

D gene: NA
clone size: NA
J gene: TRBJ1-1
V gene: TRBV27
CDR3 protein: CASSLSSGFTEAFF
CDR3 DNA: TGTGCCAGCAGTTTATCGTCGGGGTTCACTGAAGCTTTCTTT

D gene: TRBD1
clone size: once
J gene: TRBJ1-5
V gene: TRBV19
CDR3 protein: CASRGLTGGIDQPQHF
CDR3 DNA: TGTGCCAGTAGGGGCCTAACAGGGGGCATTGATCAGCCCCAGCATTTT

D gene: NA
clone size: NA
J gene: TRBJ1-6
V gene: TRBV27
CDR3 protein: CASSFQGWDSPLHF
CDR3 DNA: TGTGCCAGCAGTTTTCAGGGGTGGGATTCACCCCTCCACTTT

D gene: TRBD1
clone size: few
J gene: TRBJ1-2
V gene: TRBV6-5
CDR3 protein: CASSAGTGVFRGYTF
CDR3 DNA: TGTGCCAGCAGTGCCGGGACAGGGGTTTTTCGCGGCTACACCTTC

D gene: NA
clone size: NA
J gene: TRBJ2-1
V gene: TRBV11-1
CDR3 protein: CASSFSFGGTIGNEQFF
CDR3 DNA: TGTGCCAGCAGCTTTTCTTTCGGGGGAACGATCGGGAATGAGCAGTTCTTC

D gene: NA
clone size: NA
J gene: TRBJ1-5
V gene: TRBV9
CDR3 protein: CASSLGPGDQPQHF
CDR3 DNA: TGTGCCAGCAGCCTGGGGCCAGGAGATCAGCCCCAGCATTTT

D gene: TRBD1
clone size: NA
J gene: TRBJ2-7
V gene: TRBV5-4
CDR3 protein: CASSRPGQGSYEQYF
CDR3 DNA: TGTGCCAGCAGCCGACCGGGACAGGGGTCCTACGAGCAGTACTTC

D gene: TRBD1
clone size: NA
J gene: TRBJ2-1
V gene: TRBV27
CDR3 protein: CASSPGTGGYNEQFF
CDR3 DNA: TGTGCCAGCAGTCCAGGGACAGGGGGGTACAATGAGCAGTTCTTC

D gene: NA
clone size: NA
J gene: TRBJ2-5
V gene: TRBV5-1
CDR3 protein: CASSLAGGGFSQETQYF
CDR3 DNA: TGCGCCAGCAGCTTGGCTGGGGGGGGCTTCAGCCAAGAGACCCAGTACTTC

D gene: NA
clone size: NA
J gene: TRBJ2-3
V gene: TRBV6-1
CDR3 protein: CASSAKGGGTDTQYF
CDR3 DNA: TGTGCCAGCAGTGCGAAAGGGGGAGGCACAGATACGCAGTATTTT

D gene: NA
clone size: NA
J gene: TRBJ1-6
V gene: TRBV5-1
CDR3 protein: CASSLVESSYNSPLHF
CDR3 DNA: TGCGCCAGCAGCTTGGTAGAAAGCTCCTATAATTCACCCCTCCACTTT

D gene: NA
clone size: NA
J gene: TRBJ2-7
V gene: TRBV6-6
CDR3 protein: CASSYPDFWSSYEQYF
CDR3 DNA: TGTGCCAGCAGTTACCCCGACTTCTGGAGCTCCTACGAGCAGTACTTC

D gene: NA
clone size: NA
J gene: TRBJ1-2
V gene: TRBV2
CDR3 protein: CASSAYGYTF
CDR3 DNA: TGTGCCAGCAGCGCGTATGGCTACACCTTC

D gene: NA
clone size: NA
J gene: TRBJ1-2
V gene: TRBV5-1
CDR3 protein: CASSQTGTPGGYGYTF
CDR3 DNA: TGCGCCAGCAGCCAAACTGGGACCCCCGGAGGGTATGGCTACACCTTC

D gene: TRBD1
clone size: NA
J gene: TRBJ1-5
V gene: TRBV7-8
CDR3 protein: CASSDTGGRGVIRNQPQHF
CDR3 DNA: TGTGCCAGCAGCGACACAGGGGGCAGGGGGGTAATTCGCAATCAGCCCCAGCATTTT

D gene: TRBD2
clone size: NA
J gene: TRBJ2-1
V gene: TRBV4-1
CDR3 protein: CASSPTGLAAYNEQFF
CDR3 DNA: TGCGCCAGCAGCCCGACGGGACTAGCGGCATACAATGAGCAGTTCTTC

D gene: NA
clone size: NA
J gene: TRBJ2-6
V gene: TRBV7-3
CDR3 protein: CASSLNPGSGANVLTF
CDR3 DNA: TGTGCCAGCAGCTTAAATCCCGGGTCTGGGGCCAACGTCCTGACTTTC

D gene: NA
clone size: NA
J gene: TRBJ1-2
V gene: TRBV6-5
CDR3 protein: CASSYLFPGNYGYTF
CDR3 DNA: TGTGCCAGCAGTTACCTTTTCCCAGGCAACTATGGCTACACCTTC

D gene: NA
clone size: NA
J gene: TRBJ1-5
V gene: TRBV10-3
CDR3 protein: CAISSGRPREDLNQPQHF
CDR3 DNA: TGTGCCATCAGTTCAGGACGGCCCCGGGAAGACCTCAATCAGCCCCAGCATTTT

D gene: TRBD1
clone size: NA
J gene: TRBJ1-2
V gene: TRBV18
CDR3 protein: CASSPGQGVNGYTF
CDR3 DNA: TGTGCCAGCTCACCGGGACAGGGTGTGAATGGCTACACCTTC

D gene: NA
clone size: NA
J gene: TRBJ2-7
V gene: TRBV2
CDR3 protein: CASSEARTVSSYEQYF
CDR3 DNA: TGTGCCAGCAGTGAAGCGAGAACGGTTAGCTCCTACGAGCAGTACTTC

D gene: NA
clone size: NA
J gene: TRBJ2-5
V gene: TRBV2
CDR3 protein: CASSGQTLETQYF
CDR3 DNA: TGTGCCAGCTCGGGACAAACTTTAGAGACCCAGTACTTC

D gene: TRBD1
clone size: NA
J gene: TRBJ1-2
V gene: TRBV6-1
CDR3 protein: CASSESPTGIDGYTF
CDR3 DNA: TGTGCCAGCAGTGAATCCCCGACAGGGATAGATGGCTACACCTTC

D gene: NA
clone size: NA
J gene: TRBJ1-1
V gene: TRBV6-6
CDR3 protein: CASSYRYTEAFF
CDR3 DNA: TGTGCCAGCAGTTACCGGTACACTGAAGCTTTCTTT

D gene: TRBD1
clone size: NA
J gene: TRBJ1-5
V gene: TRBV2
CDR3 protein: CASRPGTGNQPQHF
CDR3 DNA: TGTGCCAGCAGACCCGGGACAGGGAATCAGCCCCAGCATTTT

D gene: NA
clone size: NA
J gene: TRBJ1-3
V gene: TRBV5-8
CDR3 protein: CASSLAFSGNTIYF
CDR3 DNA: TGTGCCAGCAGCTTGGCCTTCTCTGGAAACACCATATATTTT

D gene: TRBD1
clone size: once
J gene: TRBJ1-1
V gene: TRBV13
CDR3 protein: CASSQDRGMRSEAFF
CDR3 DNA: TGTGCCAGCAGCCAAGACAGGGGTATGCGGTCTGAAGCTTTCTTT

D gene: NA
clone size: NA
J gene: TRBJ2-7
V gene: TRBV7-3
CDR3 protein: CASSPLPRVVPSYEQYF
CDR3 DNA: TGTGCCAGCAGCCCACTCCCTCGTGTGGTCCCCTCCTACGAGCAGTACTTC

D gene: NA
clone size: NA
J gene: TRBJ2-7
V gene: TRBV4-1
CDR3 protein: CASSQVLLVLPYEQYF
CDR3 DNA: TGCGCCAGCAGCCAAGTCTTACTTGTCCTCCCGTACGAGCAGTACTTC

D gene: NA
clone size: NA
J gene: TRBJ2-7
V gene: TRBV6-5
CDR3 protein: CASSQQYISSYEQYF
CDR3 DNA: TGTGCCAGCAGCCAACAATATATCAGCTCCTACGAGCAGTACTTC

D gene: NA
clone size: NA
J gene: TRBJ1-3
V gene: TRBV6-6
CDR3 protein: CASSRGVSSGNTIYF
CDR3 DNA: TGTGCCAGCAGCCGGGGGGTTTCGTCTGGAAACACCATATATTTT

D gene: NA
clone size: NA
J gene: TRBJ2-3
V gene: TRBV11-1
CDR3 protein: CASSVGAGVITDTQYF
CDR3 DNA: TGTGCCAGCAGCGTGGGGGCGGGGGTAATCACAGATACGCAGTATTTT

D gene: NA
clone size: NA
J gene: TRBJ1-2
V gene: TRBV15
CDR3 protein: CATSSLGRNGNYGYTF
CDR3 DNA: TGTGCCACCAGCAGCTTGGGCCGAAATGGGAACTATGGCTACACCTTC

D gene: TRBD1
clone size: once
J gene: TRBJ1-2
V gene: TRBV6-5
CDR3 protein: CASSYRTDRDRYTF
CDR3 DNA: TGTGCCAGCAGTTACCGGACGGACAGGGATCGCTACACCTTC

D gene: NA
clone size: NA
J gene: TRBJ2-1
V gene: TRBV6-1
CDR3 protein: CASSEETGGIHEQFF
CDR3 DNA: TGTGCCAGCAGTGAAGAGACCGGAGGGATTCATGAGCAGTTCTTC

D gene: TRBD1
clone size: NA
J gene: TRBJ1-2
V gene: TRBV9
CDR3 protein: CASSARGQGKNYGYTF
CDR3 DNA: TGTGCCAGCAGCGCTCGCGGACAGGGGAAAAACTATGGCTACACCTTC

D gene: NA
clone size: NA
J gene: TRBJ2-3
V gene: TRBV29-1
CDR3 protein: CSVAQGSGTDTQYF
CDR3 DNA: TGCAGCGTCGCACAGGGAAGTGGGACAGATACGCAGTATTTT

D gene: NA
clone size: NA
J gene: TRBJ2-1
V gene: TRBV21-1
CDR3 protein: CASSKYGGQANEQFF
CDR3 DNA: TGTGCCAGCAGCAAATATGGGGGACAGGCCAATGAGCAGTTCTTC

D gene: TRBD2
clone size: NA
J gene: TRBJ2-1
V gene: TRBV28
CDR3 protein: CASRISGAYNEQFF
CDR3 DNA: TGTGCCAGCAGGATTAGCGGGGCCTACAATGAGCAGTTCTTC

D gene: NA
clone size: NA
J gene: TRBJ1-1
V gene: TRBV2
CDR3 protein: CASSELFVSLTEAFF
CDR3 DNA: TGTGCCAGCAGTGAATTATTTGTCTCCTTGACTGAAGCTTTCTTT

D gene: TRBD2
clone size: NA
J gene: TRBJ2-3
V gene: TRBV5-4
CDR3 protein: CASSFRLAGGRDTQYF
CDR3 DNA: TGTGCCAGCAGCTTCAGACTAGCGGGGGGGCGGGATACGCAGTATTTT

D gene: TRBD1
clone size: few
J gene: TRBJ1-1
V gene: TRBV5-5
CDR3 protein: CASSLGQGAGDTEAFF
CDR3 DNA: TGTGCCAGCAGCTTAGGACAGGGGGCCGGGGACACTGAAGCTTTCTTT

D gene: TRBD1
clone size: NA
J gene: TRBJ2-7
V gene: TRBV6-1
CDR3 protein: CASSFLNRGAYEQYF
CDR3 DNA: TGTGCCAGCAGTTTCCTTAACAGGGGAGCCTACGAGCAGTACTTC

D gene: NA
clone size: NA
J gene: TRBJ1-5
V gene: TRBV6-5
CDR3 protein: CASRRQRNSNQPQHF
CDR3 DNA: TGTGCCAGCAGGCGGCAGCGAAATAGCAATCAGCCCCAGCATTTT

D gene: NA
clone size: NA
J gene: TRBJ1-3
V gene: TRBV19
CDR3 protein: CASSTGKTASGNTIYF
CDR3 DNA: TGTGCCAGCAGTACGGGGAAGACTGCGTCCGGGAACACCATATATTTT

D gene: TRBD2
clone size: few
J gene: TRBJ2-7
V gene: TRBV7-3
CDR3 protein: CASSPTSSGEQYF
CDR3 DNA: TGTGCCAGCAGCCCTACTTCTAGCGGAGAGCAGTACTTC

D gene: NA
clone size: NA
J gene: TRBJ2-5
V gene: TRBV27
CDR3 protein: CASSLAGPGETQYF
CDR3 DNA: TGTGCCAGCAGTTTGGCGGGGCCGGGAGAGACCCAGTACTTC